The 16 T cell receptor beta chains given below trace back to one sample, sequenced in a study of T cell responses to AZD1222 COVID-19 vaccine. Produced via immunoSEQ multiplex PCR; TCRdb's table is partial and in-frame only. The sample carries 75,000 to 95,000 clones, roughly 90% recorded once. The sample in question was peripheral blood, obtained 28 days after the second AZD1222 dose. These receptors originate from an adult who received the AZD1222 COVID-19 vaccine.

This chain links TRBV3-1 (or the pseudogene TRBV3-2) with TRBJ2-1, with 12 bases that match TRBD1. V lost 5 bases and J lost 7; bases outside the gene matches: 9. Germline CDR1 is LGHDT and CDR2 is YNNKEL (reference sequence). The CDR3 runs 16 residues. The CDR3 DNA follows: TGTGCCAGCAGCTCCCGGGACAGGGGGCTAGTAAATGAGCAGTTCTTC. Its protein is CASSSRDRGLVNEQFF.

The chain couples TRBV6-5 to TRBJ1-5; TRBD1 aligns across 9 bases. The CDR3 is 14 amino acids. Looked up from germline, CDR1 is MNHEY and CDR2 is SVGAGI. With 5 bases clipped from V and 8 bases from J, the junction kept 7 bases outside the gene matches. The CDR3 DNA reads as TGTGCCAGCAGTCAAAACAGGGGGCGGGAGCCCCAGCATTTT. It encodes CASSQNRGREPQHF.

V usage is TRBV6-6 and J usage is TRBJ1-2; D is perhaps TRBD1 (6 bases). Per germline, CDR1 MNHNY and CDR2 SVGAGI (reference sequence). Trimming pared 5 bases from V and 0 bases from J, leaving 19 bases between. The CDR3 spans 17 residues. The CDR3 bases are TGTGCCAGCAGTCCAACGGGGACACCGAGGCCTAACTATGGCTACACCTTC. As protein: CASSPTGTPRPNYGYTF.

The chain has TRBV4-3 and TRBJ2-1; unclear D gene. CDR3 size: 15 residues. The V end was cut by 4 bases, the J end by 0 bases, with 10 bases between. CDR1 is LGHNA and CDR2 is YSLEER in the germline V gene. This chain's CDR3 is CASSLGQSSYNEQFF. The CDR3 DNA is TGCGCCAGCAGCCTCGGGCAGAGCTCCTACAATGAGCAGTTCTTC.

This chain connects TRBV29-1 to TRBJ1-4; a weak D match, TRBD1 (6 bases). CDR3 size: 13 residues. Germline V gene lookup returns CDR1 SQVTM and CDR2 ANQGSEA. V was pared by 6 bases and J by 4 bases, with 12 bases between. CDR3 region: CSVNQGNNEKLFF. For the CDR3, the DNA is TGCAGCGTGAATCAGGGGAATAATGAAAAACTGTTTTTT.

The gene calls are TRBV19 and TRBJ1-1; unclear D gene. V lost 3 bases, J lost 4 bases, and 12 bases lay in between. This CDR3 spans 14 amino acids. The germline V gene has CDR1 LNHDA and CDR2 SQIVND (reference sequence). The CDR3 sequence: CASSIGLGGTEAFF. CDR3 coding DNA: TGTGCCAGTAGTATTGGATTGGGCGGCACTGAAGCTTTCTTT.

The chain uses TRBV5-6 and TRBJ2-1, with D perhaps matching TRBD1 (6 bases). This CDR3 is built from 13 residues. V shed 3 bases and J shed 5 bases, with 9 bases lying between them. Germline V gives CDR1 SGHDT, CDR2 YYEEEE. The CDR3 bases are TGTGCCAGCAGCTCGACAGGTAACAATGAGCAGTTCTTC. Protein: CASSSTGNNEQFF.

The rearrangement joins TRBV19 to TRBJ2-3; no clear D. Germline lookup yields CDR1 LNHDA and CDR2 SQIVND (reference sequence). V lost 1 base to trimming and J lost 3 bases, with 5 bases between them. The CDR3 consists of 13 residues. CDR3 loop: CASSIVGTDTQYF. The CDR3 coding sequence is TGTGCCAGTAGTATAGTAGGGACAGATACGCAGTATTTT.

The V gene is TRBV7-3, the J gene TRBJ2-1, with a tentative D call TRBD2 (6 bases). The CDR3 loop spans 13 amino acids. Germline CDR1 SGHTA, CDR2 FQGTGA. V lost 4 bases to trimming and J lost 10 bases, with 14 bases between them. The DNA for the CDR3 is TGTGCCAGCAGCTCGGGACTCCACTCCGAGCAGTTCTTC. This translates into CASSSGLHSEQFF.

CDR3 sequence reads: CASSLTSSLGYTF. As DNA, the CDR3 is TGTGCCAGCAGTCTAACCTCCTCACTTGGCTACACCTTC. The chain couples TRBV12-3 or TRBV12-4 to TRBJ1-2; D call uncertain. Trimming cost V 5 bases and J 7 bases, with 14 bases left between them. This CDR3 comprises 13 residues.

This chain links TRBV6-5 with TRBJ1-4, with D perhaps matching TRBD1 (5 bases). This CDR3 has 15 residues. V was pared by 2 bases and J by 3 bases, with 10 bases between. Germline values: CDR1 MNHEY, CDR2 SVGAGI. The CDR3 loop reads CASSYVRGSNEKLFF. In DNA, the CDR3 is TGTGCCAGCAGTTACGTTCGGGGGTCTAATGAAAAACTGTTTTTT.

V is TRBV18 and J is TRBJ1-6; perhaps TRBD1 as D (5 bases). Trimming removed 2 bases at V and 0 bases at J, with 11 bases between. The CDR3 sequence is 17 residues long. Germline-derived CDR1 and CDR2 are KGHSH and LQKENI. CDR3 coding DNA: TGTGCCAGCTCACCAAGGGACCCATACTCCTATAATTCACCCCTCCACTTT. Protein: CASSPRDPYSYNSPLHF.

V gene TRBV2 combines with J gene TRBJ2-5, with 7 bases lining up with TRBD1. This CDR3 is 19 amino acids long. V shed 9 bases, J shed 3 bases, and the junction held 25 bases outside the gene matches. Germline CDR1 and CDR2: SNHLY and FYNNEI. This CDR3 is CASHLRVDRELDREETQYF. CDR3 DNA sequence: TGTGCCAGTCACCTTCGAGTTGACAGGGAACTGGATCGGGAAGAGACCCAGTACTTC.

CDR3 residues: CASSPIDRDEQYV. In DNA form, the CDR3 reads TGTGCCAGCAGCCCAATTGACAGGGACGAGCAGTACGTC. The chain uses TRBV7-9 and TRBJ2-7; 7 bases are a match to TRBD1. The V segment lost 5 bases and the J segment 5 bases; nucleotides outside the gene matches: 6. The CDR3 is 13 amino acids. Germline V gene data show CDR1 as SEHNR and CDR2 as FQNEAQ (reference sequence).

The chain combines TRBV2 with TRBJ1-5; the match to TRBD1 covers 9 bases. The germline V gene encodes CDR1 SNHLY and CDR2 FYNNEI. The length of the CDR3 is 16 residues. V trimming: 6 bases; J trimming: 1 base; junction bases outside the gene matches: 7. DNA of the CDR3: TGTGCCAGCAGCGGACAGGGGAGGGGAAGCAATCAGCCCCAGCATTTT. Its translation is CASSGQGRGSNQPQHF.

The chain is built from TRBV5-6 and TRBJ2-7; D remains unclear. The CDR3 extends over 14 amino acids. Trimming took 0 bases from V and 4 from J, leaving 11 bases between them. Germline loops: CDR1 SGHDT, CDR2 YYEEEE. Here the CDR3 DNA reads TGTGCCAGCAGCTTGGTTGACGAGTTATACGAGCAGTACTTC. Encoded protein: CASSLVDELYEQYF.